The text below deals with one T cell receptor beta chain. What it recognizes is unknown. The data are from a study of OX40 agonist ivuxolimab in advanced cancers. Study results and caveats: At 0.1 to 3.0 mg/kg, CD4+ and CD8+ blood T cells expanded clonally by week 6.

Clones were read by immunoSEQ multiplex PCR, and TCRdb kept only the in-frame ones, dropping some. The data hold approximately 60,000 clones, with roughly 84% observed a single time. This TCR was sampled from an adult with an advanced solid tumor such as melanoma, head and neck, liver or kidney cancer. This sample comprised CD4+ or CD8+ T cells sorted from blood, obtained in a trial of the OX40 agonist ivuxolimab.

CDR3 amino acids: CASSLSGAKETQYF. As DNA, the CDR3 is TGTGCCAGCAGTTTGAGCGGGGCCAAAGAGACCCAGTACTTC. The chain carries TRBV27 and TRBJ2-5; TRBD2 matches at 7 bases. The CDR3 contains 14 residues. The germline CDR1 and CDR2 sequences are MNHEY and SMNVEV (reference sequence). The trim removed 3 bases at V and 3 bases at J, leaving 4 bases unmatched.